These 9 T cell receptor beta chains originate from one sample sequenced in a study of cytomegalovirus exposure and HLA in healthy donors (dated by TCRdb to about 2017). The library was prepared using the immunoSEQ multiplex PCR assay. TCRdb re-hosts the immuneACCESS table, in-frame sequences only. Its copies lack some clones; in the studies checked, an unresolved V gene accounts for under half of them, and the cause for the rest is not known. Within this sample are around 60,000 clones, with over 85% of them counted one time only. The top ten hold approximately 1% of the sample. The specimen sequenced was PBMCs. The receptors stem from a man in his late teens or twenties in good health and CMV-seronegative.

The chain uses TRBV2 and TRBJ2-5; unclear D gene. The CDR3 extends over 12 amino acids. Germline V gives CDR1 SNHLY, CDR2 FYNNEI. Trimming left V 1 base short and J 7 bases short, with 7 bases between. This CDR3 is CASSEVSVTQYF. CDR3 coding DNA: TGTGCCAGCAGTGAAGTCAGCGTGACCCAGTACTTC.

The chain combines TRBV28 with TRBJ2-5, with 7 bases lining up with TRBD2. Germline CDR1 and CDR2: MDHEN and SYDVKM. The V segment lost 2 bases and the J segment 3 bases; nucleotides outside the gene matches: 0. The CDR3 length is 13 residues. CDR3 nucleotides: TGTGCCAGCAGTTTAGGGAGGGAAGAGACCCAGTACTTC. Translated: CASSLGREETQYF. Full variable domain (outside the CDR3, taken from reference TRBV28 and TRBJ2-5): DVKVTQSSRYLVKRTGEKVFLECVQDMDHENMFWYRQDPGLGLRLIYFSYDVKMKEKGDIPEGYSVSREKKERFSLILESASTNQTSMYLCASSLGREETQYFGPGTRLLVL.

This clone was picked up one time. V and J are TRBV27 and TRBJ2-1, with TRBD2 matching 10 bases. V shed 2 bases and J 6 bases; nucleotides not matched to a gene: 13. CDR1 is MNHEY, CDR2 SMNVEV, per germline (reference sequence). CDR3 length equals 18 residues. CDR3 nucleotide sequence: TGTGCCAGCAGTTTAACCCCCTTGCCTAGCGGGGGTTCCAATGAGCAGTTCTTC. The encoded protein is CASSLTPLPSGGSNEQFF.

This rearrangement joins TRBV9 to TRBJ1-2; 12 bases are shared with TRBD1. CDR1 is SGDLS and CDR2 is YYNGEE in the germline V gene. Unmatched junction bases numbered 7, after V lost 3 bases and J lost 4 bases. The CDR3 spans 16 residues. CDR3 nucleotide sequence: TGTGCCAGCAGCGCGGGACAGGGGGCGTTGAGCTATGGCTACACCTTC. Its protein is CASSAGQGALSYGYTF.

The chain links TRBV6-5 to TRBJ2-5; D may be TRBD2 (6 bases). The CDR3 is made up of 15 amino acids. V gave up 2 bases and J gave up 4 bases, with 14 bases separating them. CDR1 is MNHEY and CDR2 is SVGAGI in the germline V gene. CDR3 coding DNA: TGTGCCAGCAGTTACCCGACTAGTGGGGGAGAGACCCAGTACTTC. This translates into CASSYPTSGGETQYF.

The chain employs TRBV6-1 and TRBJ2-3, with 10 bases aligning to TRBD1. Germline assignment: CDR1 MNHNS and CDR2 SASEGT. J was trimmed by 2 bases and V by 3 bases; bases with no gene match: 2. The CDR3 has 15 residues. The CDR3 reads CASSEDRGFTDTQYF. The CDR3 DNA sequence: TGTGCCAGCAGTGAGGACAGGGGGTTCACAGATACGCAGTATTTT.

The chain employs TRBV30 and TRBJ2-3; unclear D gene. CDR3 length: 15 residues. Trimming removed 0 bases at V and 5 bases at J, with 15 bases between. Germline CDR1 GTSNPN, CDR2 SVGIG (reference sequence). CDR3 nucleotide sequence: TGTGCCTGGAGTGTTAGTTCTAGTATCATAGATACGCAGTATTTT. Translation gives CAWSVSSSIIDTQYF. The variable domain in full, with the rest retrieved from reference TRBV30 and TRBJ2-3, is SQTIHQWPATLVQPVGSPLSLECTVEGTSNPNLYWYRQAAGRGLQLLFYSVGIGQISSEVPQNLSASRPQDRQFILSSKKLLLSDSGFYLCAWSVSSSIIDTQYFGPGTRLTVL.

The CDR3 region is CASSFQGNTEAFF. The CDR3 coding sequence is TGCGCCAGCAGCTTTCAGGGGAACACTGAAGCTTTCTTT. This chain uses TRBV5-1 with TRBJ1-1, with D maybe TRBD1 (5 bases). Looked up from germline, CDR1 is SGHRS and CDR2 is YFSETQ. The CDR3 has 13 residues. The V end lost 2 bases, the J end lost 1 base, and 6 bases lay between the germline ends. The full variable domain, in which reference TRBV5-1 and TRBJ1-1 provide the parts outside the CDR3, is KAGVTQTPRYLIKTRGQQVTLSCSPISGHRSVSWYQQTPGQGLQFLFEYFSETQRNKGNFPGRFSGRQFSNSRSEMNVSTLELGDSALYLCASSFQGNTEAFFGQGTRLTVV.

The V gene is TRBV20-1, the J gene TRBJ2-3; D ambiguous. CDR1 and CDR2 from the germline V gene are DFQATT and SNEGSKA (reference sequence). The CDR3 totals 11 residues. Trimming shortened V by 6 bases and J by 10 bases, and 14 bases separated the two germline ends. The CDR3 here is CSAFNSSAQYF. CDR3 in DNA: TGCAGTGCCTTTAACTCGTCGGCGCAGTATTTT.